The present entry profiles one T cell receptor (beta chain) with its context. Its antigen is undetermined. The sample belongs to a study of shared clonotypes between healthy human individuals. V dropped 5 bases and J dropped 1; count of bases not matched to a gene: 16. Germline-derived CDR1 and CDR2 are SGHVS and FNYEAQ. This CDR3 has 19 amino acids. The assay was immunoSEQ multiplex PCR, and TCRdb's table has in-frame clones only and misses some. The data show some 1.4 million clones, with roughly 96% seen just once and about 1% held by the top ten. General study points: Naive subsets usually exceeded memory subsets in estimated richness. Among donors, sharing of clonotypes was expected to be affected by sequencing depth.

This chain connects TRBV7-6 to TRBJ2-3, with 9 bases identical to TRBD2. The source is a man aged 25 to 45 in good health. The sequenced sample was naive CD4+ T cells sorted from blood. Subset: CD45RA+ positively selected. The CDR3 loop is CASSLLPVRSGSGTDTQYF. The DNA for the CDR3 is TGTGCCAGCAGCCTATTGCCAGTACGTAGCGGGAGTGGCACAGATACGCAGTATTTT. Variable domain in full (rest from reference TRBV7-6 and TRBJ2-3): GAGVSQSPRYKVTKRGQDVALRCDPISGHVSLYWYRQALGQGPEFLTYFNYEAQQDKSGLPNDRFSAERPEGSISTLTIQRTEQRDSAMYRCASSLLPVRSGSGTDTQYFGPGTRLTVL.